The 12 T cell receptor beta chains below were found in one sample sequenced in a study of T cells after yellow fever vaccination. TCRdb itself ran the 5' RACE reads through MiXCR, one entry per CDR3 protein. Here the sample spans a few hundred thousand distinct CDR3 sequences, roughly 5.2% being singletons. Sample: CD4+ T cells sorted from PBMCs, taken on the day of the yellow fever booster vaccination. The receptors were sampled from a young man who received the YFV17D yellow fever vaccine.

This clonotype has ten or more counts. The CDR3 sequence: CAIRAGTDNSPLHF. CDR3 nucleotides: TGTGCCATCAGAGCCGGGACTGACAATTCACCCCTCCACTTT. V usage is TRBV10-3 and J usage is TRBJ1-6, with D perhaps matching TRBD1 (5 bases). Germline V lookup: CDR1 ENHRY, CDR2 SYGVKD. The V and J ends lost 6 bases and 7 bases respectively, with 13 bases between them. This CDR3 has 14 residues.

This clonotype was recorded a few times. V usage is TRBV6-5 and J usage is TRBJ2-1; D might be TRBD1 (6 bases). The CDR3 covers 16 residues. Germline V gene sequence: CDR1 MNHEY, CDR2 SVGAGI. Trimming pared 0 bases from V and 2 bases from J, leaving 11 bases between. CDR3 bases: TGTGCCAGCAGTTACTCGTTCACAGGGACCTACAATGAGCAGTTCTTC. It is translated as CASSYSFTGTYNEQFF.

The chain uses TRBV11-3 and TRBJ2-1; tentatively, D is TRBD1 or TRBD2 (5 bases each). This CDR3 spans 16 amino acids. Germline CDR1 SGHNT, CDR2 YENEEA. Trimming took off 5 bases at V and 4 bases at J, with 18 bases between the two ends. The CDR3 bases are TGTGCCAGCAGCGCCACCGGGACGATGAAGTACAATGAGCAGTTCTTC. This sequence encodes CASSATGTMKYNEQFF.

This clonotype has a count of ten or more. This rearrangement joins TRBV6-2 or TRBV6-3 to TRBJ1-1, with D unclear. V lost 4 bases and J lost 7, with 13 bases in between. CDR1 MNHEY and CDR2 SVGEGT come from the germline V gene. This CDR3 is 13 amino acids long. CDR3 residues: CASSSHGRIEAFF. The CDR3 DNA reads as TGTGCCAGCAGTTCCCACGGACGGATTGAAGCTTTCTTT.

This clonotype was seen ten or more times. This rearrangement joins TRBV6-2 or TRBV6-3 to TRBJ2-1; 11 bases fit TRBD2. The germline CDR1 and CDR2 sequences are MNHEY and SVGEGT. The CDR3 runs 15 residues. V lost 6 bases to trimming and J lost 9 bases; unmatched junction nucleotides: 10. Written as DNA, the CDR3 is TGTGCCAGCAGCCTTAGCGGGGGGGCTTTTGCTGAGCAGTTCTTC. Translated, it gives CASSLSGGAFAEQFF.

This clonotype was counted only a few times. V is TRBV6-1 and J is TRBJ2-7; no clear D gene. The V gene's germline CDR1 is MNHNS and CDR2 SASEGT. V gave up 5 bases and J gave up 7 bases, with 12 bases separating them. The CDR3 loop spans 12 amino acids. CDR3 sequence: CASSLVGAEQYF. The CDR3 DNA reads as TGTGCCAGCAGTCTCGTAGGTGCGGAGCAGTACTTC.

This clonotype was counted a few times. The rearrangement uses TRBV6-1 and TRBJ2-7, with D perhaps TRBD1 (5 bases). The CDR3 covers 12 residues. Germline V gene data show CDR1 as MNHNS and CDR2 as SASEGT. The V and J ends lost 4 bases and 3 bases respectively, with 7 bases between them. The CDR3 bases are TGTGCCAGCAGTGGACAGTTCTACGAGCAGTACTTC. Amino acids: CASSGQFYEQYF.

The gene calls are TRBV7-6 and TRBJ1-2; D is perhaps TRBD1 (5 bases). The V end lost 5 bases, the J end lost 8 bases, and 15 bases lay between the germline ends. CDR1 SGHVS and CDR2 FNYEAQ come from the germline V gene. The CDR3 is made up of 13 amino acids. CDR3 in amino acids: CASSDYTRVGYTF. The CDR3 DNA reads as TGTGCCAGCAGCGATTATACCAGGGTGGGCTACACCTTC.

This clonotype was counted between two and nine times. The CDR3 nucleotides read TGTGCCTCGGGGTCCCTCTCTGGAAACACCATATATTTT. As protein: CASGSLSGNTIYF. The chain couples TRBV2 to TRBJ1-3; no clear D gene. Germline-derived CDR1 and CDR2 are SNHLY and FYNNEI. This CDR3 is built from 13 residues. With 11 bases removed from V and 0 bases from J, the gap between germline ends came to 11 bases.

This clonotype was seen ten or more times. The chain joins TRBV7-8 to TRBJ1-2, with 9 bases fitting TRBD1. The CDR3 is 15 amino acids. V was clipped by 4 bases and J by 0 bases; unmatched bases: 3. CDR1 is SGHVS and CDR2 is FQNEAQ in the germline V gene. CDR3 sequence: CASSSRDRANYGYTF. CDR3 nucleotide sequence: TGTGCCAGCAGCTCCCGGGACAGGGCTAACTATGGCTACACCTTC.

The chain is built from TRBV20-1 and TRBJ1-5; TRBD1 is a possible D gene (6 bases). In germline, CDR1 is DFQATT, CDR2 SNEGSKA (reference sequence). The CDR3 runs to 12 residues. Trimming left V 4 bases short and J 6 bases short, with 10 bases between. In nucleotides, the CDR3 is TGCAGTGCTACCGGGGGCACTCAGCCCCAGCATTTT. Translation gives CSATGGTQPQHF.

The J gene is TRBJ1-3, the V gene TRBV5-8; D gene uncertain. The germline V gene encodes CDR1 SGHTS and CDR2 YDEGEE. The CDR3 spans 11 residues. V lost 8 bases and J 3 bases, leaving 6 bases between the germline ends. The CDR3 spells CARRSGNTIYF. CDR3 bases: TGTGCCAGAAGAAGTGGAAACACCATATATTTT.